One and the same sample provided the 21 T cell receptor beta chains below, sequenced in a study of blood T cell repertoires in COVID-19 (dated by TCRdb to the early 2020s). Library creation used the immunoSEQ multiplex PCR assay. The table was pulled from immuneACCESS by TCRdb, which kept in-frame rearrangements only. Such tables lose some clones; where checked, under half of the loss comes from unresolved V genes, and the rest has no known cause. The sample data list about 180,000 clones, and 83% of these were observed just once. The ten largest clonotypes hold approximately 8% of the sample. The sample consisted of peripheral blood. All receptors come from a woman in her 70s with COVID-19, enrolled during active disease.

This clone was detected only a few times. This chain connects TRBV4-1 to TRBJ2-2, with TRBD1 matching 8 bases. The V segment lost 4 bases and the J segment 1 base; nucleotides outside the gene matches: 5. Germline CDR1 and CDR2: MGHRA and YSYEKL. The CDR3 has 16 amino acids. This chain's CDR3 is CASSPRDRWNTGELFF. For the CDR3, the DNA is TGCGCCAGCAGCCCTCGGGACAGGTGGAACACCGGGGAGCTGTTTTTT.

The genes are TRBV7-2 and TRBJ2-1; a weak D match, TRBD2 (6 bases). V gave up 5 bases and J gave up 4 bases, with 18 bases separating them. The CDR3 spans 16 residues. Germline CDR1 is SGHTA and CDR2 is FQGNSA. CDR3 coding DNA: TGTGCCAGCAGCCCCTCTGGAGGGAGTAGGTACAATGAGCAGTTCTTC. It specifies CASSPSGGSRYNEQFF. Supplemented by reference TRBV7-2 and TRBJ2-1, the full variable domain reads GAGVSQSPSNKVTEKGKDVELRCDPISGHTALYWYRQSLGQGLEFLIYFQGNSAPDKSGLPSDRFSAERTGGSVSTLTIQRTQQEDSAVYLCASSPSGGSRYNEQFFGPGTRLTVL.

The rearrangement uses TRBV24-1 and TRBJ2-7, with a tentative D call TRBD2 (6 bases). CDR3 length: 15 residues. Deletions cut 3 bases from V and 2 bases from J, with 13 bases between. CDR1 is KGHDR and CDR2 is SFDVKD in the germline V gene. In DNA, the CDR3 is TGTGCCACCAGTGATCCCAGCGGGTCTCCCTACGAGCAGTACTTC. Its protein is CATSDPSGSPYEQYF.

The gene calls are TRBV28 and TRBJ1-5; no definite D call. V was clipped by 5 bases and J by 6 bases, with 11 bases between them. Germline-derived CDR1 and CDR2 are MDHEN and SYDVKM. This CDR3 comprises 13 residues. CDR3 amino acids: CASSGMGSQPQHF. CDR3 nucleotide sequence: TGTGCCAGCAGTGGCATGGGGAGTCAGCCCCAGCATTTT. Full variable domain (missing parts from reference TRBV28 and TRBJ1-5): DVKVTQSSRYLVKRTGEKVFLECVQDMDHENMFWYRQDPGLGLRLIYFSYDVKMKEKGDIPEGYSVSREKKERFSLILESASTNQTSMYLCASSGMGSQPQHFGDGTRLSIL.

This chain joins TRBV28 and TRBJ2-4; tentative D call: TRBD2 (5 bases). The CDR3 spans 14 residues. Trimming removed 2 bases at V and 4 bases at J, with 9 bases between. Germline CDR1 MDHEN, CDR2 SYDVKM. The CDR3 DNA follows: TGTGCCAGCAGTTTACCGGGAAGTAAAAACATTCAGTACTTC. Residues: CASSLPGSKNIQYF.

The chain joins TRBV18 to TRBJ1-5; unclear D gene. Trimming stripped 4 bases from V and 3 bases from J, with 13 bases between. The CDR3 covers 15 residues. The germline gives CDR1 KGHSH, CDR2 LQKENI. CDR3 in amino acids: CASSRLEQTNQPQHF. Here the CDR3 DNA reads TGTGCCAGCTCACGACTAGAGCAGACCAATCAGCCCCAGCATTTT.

Written as DNA, the CDR3 is TGTGCCAGCAGCTTAAGGCGGGGCGTCGACGAGCAGTACTTC. Residues: CASSLRRGVDEQYF. J is TRBJ2-7 and V is TRBV7-3, with D tentatively TRBD2 (6 bases). V lost 1 base, J lost 5 bases, and 12 bases lay in between. The germline CDR1 and CDR2 sequences are SGHTA and FQGTGA. The CDR3 runs to 14 residues.

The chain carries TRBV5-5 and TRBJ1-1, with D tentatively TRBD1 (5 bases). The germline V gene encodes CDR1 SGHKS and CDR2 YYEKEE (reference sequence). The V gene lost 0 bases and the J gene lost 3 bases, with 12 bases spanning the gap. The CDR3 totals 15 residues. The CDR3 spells CASSLVRGGDTEAFF. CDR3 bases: TGTGCCAGCAGCTTGGTGCGGGGAGGGGACACTGAAGCTTTCTTT.

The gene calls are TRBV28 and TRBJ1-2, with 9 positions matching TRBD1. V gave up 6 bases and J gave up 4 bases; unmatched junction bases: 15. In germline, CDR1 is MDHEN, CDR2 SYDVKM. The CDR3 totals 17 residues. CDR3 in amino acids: CASSRLTTGGKLYGYTF. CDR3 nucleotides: TGTGCCAGCAGCCGACTTACAACAGGGGGCAAACTCTATGGCTACACCTTC.

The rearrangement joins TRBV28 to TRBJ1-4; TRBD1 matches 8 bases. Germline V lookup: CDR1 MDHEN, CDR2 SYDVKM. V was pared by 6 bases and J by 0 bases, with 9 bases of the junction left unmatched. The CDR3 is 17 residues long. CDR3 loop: CASSPAGQAATNEKLFF. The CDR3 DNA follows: TGTGCCAGCAGCCCAGCGGGACAGGCGGCAACTAATGAAAAACTGTTTTTT.

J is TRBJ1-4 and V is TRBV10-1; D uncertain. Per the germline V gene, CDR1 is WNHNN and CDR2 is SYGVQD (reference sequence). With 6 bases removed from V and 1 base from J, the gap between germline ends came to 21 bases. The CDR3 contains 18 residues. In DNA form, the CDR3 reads TGCGCCAGCAGCACTGGCCGGGGAATTGCGGGAACTAATGAAAAACTGTTTTTT. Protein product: CASSTGRGIAGTNEKLFF.

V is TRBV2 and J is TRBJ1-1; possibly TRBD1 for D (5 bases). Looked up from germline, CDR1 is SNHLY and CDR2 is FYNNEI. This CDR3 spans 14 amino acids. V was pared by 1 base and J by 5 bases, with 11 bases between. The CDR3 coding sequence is TGTGCCAGCAGTGAAGGGGGCAGTGGGACTGAAGCTTTCTTT. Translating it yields CASSEGGSGTEAFF.

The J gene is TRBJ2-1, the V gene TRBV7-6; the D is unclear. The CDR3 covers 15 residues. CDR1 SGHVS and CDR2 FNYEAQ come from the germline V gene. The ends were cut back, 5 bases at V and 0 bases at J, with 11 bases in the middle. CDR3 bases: TGTGCCAGCAGCCCTGCCGCGGCCTCCTACAATGAGCAGTTCTTC. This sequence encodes CASSPAAASYNEQFF.

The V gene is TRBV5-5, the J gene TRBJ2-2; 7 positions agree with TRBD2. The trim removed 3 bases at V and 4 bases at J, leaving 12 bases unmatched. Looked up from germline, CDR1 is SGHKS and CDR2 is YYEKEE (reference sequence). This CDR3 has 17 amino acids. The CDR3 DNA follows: TGTGCCAGCAGCTCCCCCCCCGGGGGGAGAGGCACCGGGGAGCTGTTTTTT. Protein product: CASSSPPGGRGTGELFF.

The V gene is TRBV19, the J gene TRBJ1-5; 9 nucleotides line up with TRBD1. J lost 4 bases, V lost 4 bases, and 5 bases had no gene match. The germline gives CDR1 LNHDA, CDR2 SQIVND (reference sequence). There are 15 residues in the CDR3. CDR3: CASSSTGGANQPQHF. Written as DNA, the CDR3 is TGTGCCAGTAGTAGTACAGGGGGCGCGAATCAGCCCCAGCATTTT.

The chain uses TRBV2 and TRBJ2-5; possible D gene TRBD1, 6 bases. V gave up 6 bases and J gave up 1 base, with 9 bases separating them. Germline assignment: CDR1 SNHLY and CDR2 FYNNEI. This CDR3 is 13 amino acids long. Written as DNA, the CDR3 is TGTGCCAGCAGCGGGACACTCCAAGAGACCCAGTACTTC. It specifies CASSGTLQETQYF.

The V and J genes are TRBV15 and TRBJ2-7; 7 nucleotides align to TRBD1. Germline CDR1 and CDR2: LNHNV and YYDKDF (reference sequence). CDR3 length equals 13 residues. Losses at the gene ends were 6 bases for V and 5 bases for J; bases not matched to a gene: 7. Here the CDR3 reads CATSLGGRDEQYF. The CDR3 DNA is TGTGCCACCAGTTTAGGGGGCCGCGACGAGCAGTACTTC. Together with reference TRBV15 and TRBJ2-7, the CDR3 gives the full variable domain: DAMVIQNPRYQVTQFGKPVTLSCSQTLNHNVMYWYQQKSSQAPKLLFHYYDKDFNNEADTPDNFQSRRPNTSFCFLDIRSPGLGDTAMYLCATSLGGRDEQYFGPGTRLTVT.

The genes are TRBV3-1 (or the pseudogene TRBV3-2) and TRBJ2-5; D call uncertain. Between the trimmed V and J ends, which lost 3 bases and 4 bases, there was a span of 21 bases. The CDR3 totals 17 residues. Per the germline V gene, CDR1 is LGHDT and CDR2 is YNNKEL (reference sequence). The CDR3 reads CASSHFPRRVYGETQYF. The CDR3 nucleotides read TGTGCCAGCAGCCACTTCCCCCGACGGGTCTACGGAGAGACCCAGTACTTC.

CDR3 region: CASSFSGRSYNEQFF. CDR3 DNA sequence: TGTGCCAGCAGCTTTAGCGGGAGGTCCTACAATGAGCAGTTCTTC. The V gene is TRBV7-3, the J gene TRBJ2-1; 10 bases line up with TRBD2. Germline loops: CDR1 SGHTA, CDR2 FQGTGA. J gave up 1 base and V 3 bases, and 0 bases lay outside the gene matches. The CDR3 consists of 15 residues.

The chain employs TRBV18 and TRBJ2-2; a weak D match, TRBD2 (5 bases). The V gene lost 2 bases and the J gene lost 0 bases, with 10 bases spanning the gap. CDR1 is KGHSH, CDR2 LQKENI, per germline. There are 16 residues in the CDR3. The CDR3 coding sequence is TGTGCCAGCTCACCAACCGGAGGCGCGAACACCGGGGAGCTGTTTTTT. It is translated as CASSPTGGANTGELFF.

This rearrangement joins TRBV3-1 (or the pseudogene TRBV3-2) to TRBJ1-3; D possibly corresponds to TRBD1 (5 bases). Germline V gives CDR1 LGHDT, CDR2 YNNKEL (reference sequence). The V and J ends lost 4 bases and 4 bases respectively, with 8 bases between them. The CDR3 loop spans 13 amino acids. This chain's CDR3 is CASSLRGGNTIYF. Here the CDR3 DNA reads TGTGCCAGCAGCCTTCGGGGGGGAAACACCATATATTTT.